The rows below give T cell receptor beta chains drawn from one sample of a study of shared clonotypes between healthy human individuals. Method: immunoSEQ multiplex PCR; TCRdb's copy keeps in-frame clones and lacks some. The sample shows 850,000 to 1,100,000 clones, roughly 80% of them seen only once. The sample consisted of memory CD4+ T cells from PBMCs. All receptors derive from a man aged 18-30 years in good health. Some clones in this sample may be carry-over from other donors' samples. CDR3s include the opening cysteine and the closing phenylalanine or tryptophan. Fields, in order: clone size, D gene, J gene, V gene, CDR3 protein, CDR3 DNA. A D gene is named only where the DNA matches it firmly. Expanded clones are given a class, and other clones once, few, many or no size at all.

NA,TRBD1,TRBJ2-1,TRBV28,CASSPARGRAPYNEQFF,TGTGCCAGCAGTCCCGCCAGGGGGCGCGCTCCTTACAATGAGCAGTTCTTC
NA,TRBD2,TRBJ2-7,TRBV5-1,CASSLAGGPESSYEQYF,TGCGCCAGCAGCTTAGCGGGAGGGCCGGAGTCCTCCTACGAGCAGTACTTC
NA,TRBD2,TRBJ2-3,TRBV10-1,CASSEGTSGITDTQYF,TGCGCCAGCAGTGAGGGGACTAGCGGGATCACAGATACGCAGTATTTT
NA,TRBD1,TRBJ2-3,TRBV5-1,CASSLVGGRVAITDTQYF,TGCGCCAGCAGCTTGGTAGGGGGCAGAGTAGCCATCACAGATACGCAGTATTTT
NA,NA,TRBJ2-2,TRBV5-4,CASSLEQGRGELFF,TGTGCCAGCAGCTTGGAGCAGGGGCGCGGGGAGCTGTTTTTT
NA,NA,TRBJ1-3,TRBV5-4,CASSLWGNTIYF,TGTGCCAGCAGCTTGTGGGGAAACACCATATATTTC
once,TRBD1,TRBJ2-1,TRBV18,CASSPRGQGVEQFF,TGTGCCAGCTCACCGAGGGGACAGGGAGTTGAGCAGTTCTTC
once,NA,TRBJ2-5,TRBV18,CASSRYQETQYF,TGTGCCAGCTCACGGTACCAAGAGACCCAGTACTTC
many,TRBD1,TRBJ1-5,TRBV15,CATSSRTGGSQPQHF,TGTGCCACCAGCAGTAGGACAGGGGGAAGTCAGCCCCAGCATTTT
NA,TRBD2,TRBJ2-7,TRBV6-1,CASSEGKREGSYEQYF,TGTGCCAGCAGTGAAGGCAAGCGGGAGGGTTCCTACGAGCAGTACTTC
NA,TRBD1,TRBJ2-7,TRBV18,CASSRYSSTGESSYEQYF,TGTGCCAGCTCTCGATACTCTTCGACAGGGGAATCCTCCTACGAGCAGTACTTC
NA,NA,TRBJ2-1,TRBV2,CASSQQGGYNEQFF,TGTGCCAGCAGTCAACAGGGGGGGTACAATGAGCAGTTCTTC
NA,NA,TRBJ2-3,TRBV7-9,CASSLIPNLADTQYF,TGTGCCAGCAGCTTAATTCCGAATCTCGCAGATACGCAGTATTTT
NA,NA,TRBJ2-2,TRBV19,CASSRGANTGELFF,TGTGCCAGTAGTAGAGGCGCCAACACCGGGGAGCTGTTTTTT
NA,TRBD1,TRBJ2-1,TRBV10-3,CAIRARQGAYNEQFF,TGTGCCATCAGGGCGCGGCAGGGGGCCTACAATGAGCAGTTCTTC
once,TRBD1,TRBJ2-1,TRBV28,CASSPGTGLGQFF,TGTGCCAGCAGTCCCGGGACAGGGTTAGGGCAGTTCTTC
NA,TRBD1,TRBJ1-4,TRBV9,CASSVGQGNEKLFF,TGTGCCAGCAGCGTAGGACAGGGAAACGAAAAACTGTTTTTT
once,TRBD1,TRBJ1-1,TRBV6-1,CASSEGTGEAFF,TGTGCCAGCAGTGAGGGGACAGGGGAAGCTTTCTTT
NA,NA,TRBJ1-1,TRBV18,CASSPGDDTEAFF,TGTGCCAGCTCACCAGGAGACGACACTGAAGCTTTCTTT
NA,NA,TRBJ2-1,TRBV10-3,CAISLQGGTYNEQFF,TGTGCCATCAGTTTACAGGGAGGCACCTACAATGAGCAGTTCTTC
once,NA,TRBJ1-2,TRBV5-1,CASSYWATYGYTF,TGCGCCAGCAGCTATTGGGCCACCTATGGCTACACCTTC
NA,NA,TRBJ2-1,TRBV11-2,CASSLVFQPAYNEQFF,TGTGCCAGCAGCTTAGTTTTCCAGCCCGCCTACAATGAGCAGTTCTTC
NA,TRBD1,TRBJ1-4,TRBV6-5,CASRRDSNEKLFF,TGTGCCAGCAGGAGGGACAGTAATGAAAAACTGTTTTTT
NA,TRBD1,TRBJ2-7,TRBV5-6,CASSFDRVAYEQYF,TGTGCCAGCAGCTTTGACAGGGTGGCCTACGAGCAGTACTTC
NA,NA,TRBJ2-4,TRBV5-4,CASSLDTRTQNIQYF,TGTGCCAGCAGCTTGGACACGCGAACCCAAAACATTCAGTACTTC
NA,NA,TRBJ2-6,TRBV19,CASGERSSGANVLTF,TGTGCCAGTGGAGAACGGAGCTCTGGGGCCAACGTCCTGACTTTC
NA,NA,TRBJ1-2,TRBV28,CASQGRTRGYTF,TGTGCCAGCCAGGGGAGGACCCGTGGCTACACCTTC
NA,NA,TRBJ2-5,TRBV11-2,CASSPSPPATQYF,TGTGCCAGCAGCCCCAGCCCCCCGGCGACCCAGTACTTC
NA,NA,TRBJ1-5,TRBV4-1,CASSTRPIFSNQPQHF,TGCGCCAGCAGCACCCGACCTATCTTTAGCAATCAGCCCCAGCATTTT
NA,NA,TRBJ2-3,TRBV7-3,CASSLSSTDTQYF,TGTGCCAGCAGCTTATCGAGCACAGATACGCAGTATTTT
NA,TRBD1,TRBJ2-4,TRBV28,CASDTGENIQYF,TGTGCCAGCGATACAGGGGAAAACATTCAGTACTTC
NA,NA,TRBJ1-3,TRBV11-3,CASSLGPGAIYF,TGTGCCAGCAGCTTAGGCCCTGGAGCCATATATTTT
NA,NA,TRBJ2-5,TRBV10-3,CAISDPTGAGETQYF,TGTGCCATCAGTGACCCGACAGGCGCGGGTGAGACCCAGTACTTC
few,NA,TRBJ2-4,TRBV28,CATLKQGPGIQYF,TGTGCCACCCTAAAACAGGGTCCGGGGATTCAGTACTTC
NA,NA,TRBJ1-1,TRBV30,CAWSDYPPSESFF,TGTGCCTGGAGTGACTATCCCCCGAGTGAATCTTTCTTT
NA,NA,TRBJ2-7,TRBV11-2,CASSLGLASYEQYF,TGTGCCAGCAGCTTAGGTTTAGCCTCCTACGAGCAGTACTTC
NA,NA,TRBJ1-1,TRBV20-1,CSARRVTEAFF,TGCAGTGCTAGGAGGGTCACTGAAGCTTTCTTT
NA,NA,TRBJ1-4,TRBV4-2,CASSQDGGVVFF,TGTGCCAGCAGCCAAGATGGGGGAGTGGTGTTTTTT
NA,NA,TRBJ2-5,TRBV9,CASSVDAGELVGTQYF,TGTGCCAGCAGCGTAGATGCTGGCGAACTCGTCGGGACCCAGTACTTC
once,NA,TRBJ1-2,TRBV6-1,CASSEALGGYGYTF,TGTGCCAGCAGTGAAGCGCTCGGAGGATATGGCTACACCTTC